These 27 T cell receptor beta chains were all obtained from the same sample, sequenced in a study of T-cell memory formation after mild COVID-19. From the 5' RACE reads, TCRdb called clonotypes with MiXCR, one entry per CDR3 protein. The sample has 470,000 or so distinct CDR3 sequences, approximately 18% seen once. Material for sequencing was PBMCs or a T cell subset sorted from them (not recorded which). The source is an adult woman who had mild COVID-19 (a few samples of this study predate the infection). Cell type and time point are not known.

The V call is TRBV12-3 or TRBV12-4, the J call TRBJ1-1; D unclear. The CDR3 covers 13 residues. V lost 5 bases, J lost 4 bases, and 11 bases lay in between. CDR3 protein: CASSENWSTEAFF. In DNA form, the CDR3 reads TGTGCCAGCAGTGAAAACTGGAGCACTGAAGCTTTCTTT.

CDR3 DNA: TGCGCCAGCTCCACCGGGACAGACCCTATAGCCAAAAACATTCAGTACTTC. Translating gives CASSTGTDPIAKNIQYF. The chain has TRBV23-1 and TRBJ2-4; 7 bases align to TRBD1. TRBV23-1 is marked as an open reading frame, function uncertain. The CDR3 covers 17 residues. V lost 8 bases to trimming and J lost 0 bases; unmatched junction nucleotides: 13.

The chain uses TRBV7-8 and TRBJ2-7; 12 bases align to TRBD2. CDR3 size: 17 residues. From germline, CDR1 is SGHVS and CDR2 FQNEAQ. The ends lost 5 bases at V and 6 bases at J; junction bases unmatched: 14. This CDR3 is CASSLALRLAGGIEQYF. CDR3 in DNA: TGTGCCAGCAGCCTCGCTTTACGTCTAGCGGGGGGGATCGAGCAGTACTTC.

This rearrangement joins TRBV5-4 to TRBJ1-1; unclear D gene. The CDR3 totals 15 residues. The germline V gene encodes CDR1 SGHNT and CDR2 YYREEE (reference sequence). V lost 0 bases, J lost 1 base, and 10 bases lay in between. CDR3 sequence: CASSLGLTANTEAFF. As DNA, the CDR3 is TGTGCCAGCAGCTTGGGGCTCACAGCGAACACTGAAGCTTTCTTT. Variable domain in full (rest from reference TRBV5-4 and TRBJ1-1): ETGVTQSPTHLIKTRGQQVTLRCSSQSGHNTVSWYQQALGQGPQFIFQYYREEENGRGNFPPRFSGLQFPNYSSELNVNALELDDSALYLCASSLGLTANTEAFFGQGTRLTVV.

This clonotype was seen only a few times. The CDR3 spells CASSSIRDVANSPLHF. The CDR3 coding sequence is TGTGCCAGCAGTTCTATCCGGGACGTAGCTAATTCACCCCTCCACTTT. The chain recombines TRBV5-6 with TRBJ1-6, with D possibly matching TRBD1 (5 bases). The CDR3 has 16 amino acids. Trimming took off 5 bases at V and 6 bases at J, with 18 bases between the two ends. CDR1 SGHDT and CDR2 YYEEEE come from the germline V gene.

This clonotype was seen only a few times. The rearrangement joins TRBV19 to TRBJ2-1; 7 positions agree with TRBD1. The ends lost 3 bases at V and 7 bases at J; junction bases unmatched: 9. The CDR3 sequence is 15 residues long. Germline V gene lookup returns CDR1 LNHDA and CDR2 SQIVND (reference sequence). The CDR3 loop reads CASSMTGKSVNEQFF. CDR3 nucleotides: TGTGCCAGTAGTATGACAGGGAAATCCGTAAATGAGCAGTTCTTC.

This clonotype was counted a few times. The chain links TRBV5-1 to TRBJ1-1; possible D gene TRBD1, 5 bases. V was cut by 4 bases and J by 1 base, with 14 bases left in between. The CDR3 runs to 15 residues. The germline V gene encodes CDR1 SGHRS and CDR2 YFSETQ. The CDR3 coding sequence is TGCGCCAGCAGCCCCGGACACCTTCCGAACACTGAAGCTTTCTTT. This encodes CASSPGHLPNTEAFF.

The V gene is TRBV11-2, the J gene TRBJ2-1; no reliable D call. The CDR3 sequence is 14 residues long. Per the germline V gene, CDR1 is SGHAT and CDR2 is FQNNGV. V lost 2 bases to trimming and J lost 10 bases, with 15 bases between them. The CDR3 region is CASSLIRQPAEQFF. The DNA for the CDR3 is TGTGCCAGCAGCTTAATAAGGCAGCCCGCGGAGCAGTTCTTC.

This clonotype has only a few counts. For the CDR3, the DNA is TGTGCCAGCAGCTTAGGTACAGGGTCGTCTGAAAAACTGTTTTTT. Its translation: CASSLGTGSSEKLFF. The chain has TRBV7-2 and TRBJ1-4; D is perhaps TRBD1 (6 bases). V shed 1 base and J shed 7 bases, with 13 bases lying between them. The CDR3 spans 15 residues. CDR1 and CDR2 from the germline V gene are SGHTA and FQGNSA. Using reference TRBV7-2 and TRBJ1-4 for the parts outside the CDR3, the full variable domain is GAGVSQSPSNKVTEKGKDVELRCDPISGHTALYWYRQSLGQGLEFLIYFQGNSAPDKSGLPSDRFSAERTGGSVSTLTIQRTQQEDSAVYLCASSLGTGSSEKLFFGSGTQLSVL.

The CDR3 sequence: CASSLLKETQYF. As DNA, the CDR3 is TGTGCCAGCAGCCTCCTTAAAGAGACCCAGTACTTC. The chain couples TRBV11-3 to TRBJ2-5; no clear D. Per germline, CDR1 SGHNT and CDR2 YENEEA. The CDR3 spans 12 residues. Trimming removed 5 bases at V and 3 bases at J, with 7 bases between.

This clonotype was picked up a small number of times. The rearrangement uses TRBV20-1 and TRBJ1-1; perhaps TRBD1 as D (6 bases). Trimming took 4 bases from V and 8 from J, leaving 11 bases between them. The CDR3 sequence is 11 residues long. CDR1 DFQATT and CDR2 SNEGSKA come from the germline V gene (reference sequence). CDR3 protein: CSATQGREAFF. As DNA, the CDR3 is TGCAGTGCTACACAGGGACGCGAAGCTTTCTTT.

V gene TRBV4-3 combines with J gene TRBJ2-5, with D unresolved. V was pared by 0 bases and J by 3 bases, with 5 bases between. CDR3 length: 13 amino acids. From germline, CDR1 is LGHNA and CDR2 YSLEER. As DNA, the CDR3 is TGCGCCAGCAGCCAAGATCAGGAAGAGACCCAGTACTTC. It specifies CASSQDQEETQYF.

This clonotype has more than one count but fewer than ten. The chain joins TRBV13 to TRBJ2-7; tentatively, D is TRBD1 (6 bases). V was clipped by 0 bases and J by 2 bases, with 11 bases between them. Germline V gene data show CDR1 as PRHDT and CDR2 as FYEKMQ (reference sequence). CDR3 length: 15 residues. The DNA for the CDR3 is TGTGCCAGCAGCTTAGGCGGCAGGGGTGCCTACGAGCAGTACTTC. Protein: CASSLGGRGAYEQYF.

This clonotype was seen more than once but under ten times. J is TRBJ2-3 and V is TRBV11-2; D might be TRBD1 or TRBD2, each matching 5 bases. The CDR3 totals 16 residues. The germline V gene has CDR1 SGHAT and CDR2 FQNNGV. The V end lost 1 base, the J end lost 2 bases, and 13 bases lay between the germline ends. The CDR3 bases are TGTGCCAGCAGCTTAGCGGAAGGGACCCTCACAGATACGCAGTATTTT. It yields the protein CASSLAEGTLTDTQYF. Drawing the rest from reference TRBV11-2 and TRBJ2-3, the complete variable domain is EAGVAQSPRYKIIEKRQSVAFWCNPISGHATLYWYQQILGQGPKLLIQFQNNGVVDDSQLPKDRFSAERLKGVDSTLKIQPAKLEDSAVYLCASSLAEGTLTDTQYFGPGTRLTVL.

This clonotype appeared many times. The rearrangement links TRBV5-1 to TRBJ2-2, with 7 bases lining up with TRBD1. This CDR3 region has 14 residues. V dropped 7 bases and J dropped 2; count of bases not matched to a gene: 5. Germline CDR1 reads SGHRS; CDR2 reads YFSETQ. CDR3 coding DNA: TGCGCCAGCTGGGGACAGTATAACACCGGGGAGCTGTTTTTT. This gives the protein CASWGQYNTGELFF.

This clonotype turned up a few times. The chain recombines TRBV12-3 or TRBV12-4 with TRBJ2-2; weak D call: TRBD1 (5 bases). V was shortened by 6 bases and J by 5 bases, with 13 bases between the two germline ends. The CDR3 spans 14 residues. CDR3 DNA sequence: TGTGCCAGCAGACCCACCACAGGAACCGGGGAGCTGTTTTTT. Amino acids: CASRPTTGTGELFF.

V is TRBV7-2 and J is TRBJ2-1; 8 nucleotides line up with TRBD2. Germline CDR1 reads SGHTA; CDR2 reads FQGNSA. The V and J ends lost 3 bases and 4 bases, in that order; junction bases with no gene match: 5. This CDR3 comprises 15 residues. The DNA of the CDR3 is TGTGCCAGCAGCTTCCGGGAGGGCCGTTACAATGAGCAGTTCTTC. Translation: CASSFREGRYNEQFF.

This clonotype has just a few counts. This rearrangement joins TRBV5-1 to TRBJ2-3; maybe TRBD2 (5 bases). This CDR3 has 15 residues. CDR1 and CDR2 from the germline V gene are SGHRS and YFSETQ. V gave up 1 base and J gave up 0 bases, with 9 bases separating them. The CDR3 DNA sequence: TGCGCCAGCAGCTTGTCCAAGCGGAGCACAGATACGCAGTATTTT. This translates into CASSLSKRSTDTQYF.

The sample holds a few counts of this clonotype. V usage is TRBV7-3 and J usage is TRBJ2-3; 15 positions agree with TRBD2. The CDR3 runs to 19 residues. The V gene's germline CDR1 is SGHTA and CDR2 FQGTGA. J gave up 4 bases and V 4 bases, and 12 bases lay outside the gene matches. This CDR3 reads CASSSSRTSGRAEADTQYF. In DNA form, the CDR3 reads TGTGCCAGCAGCTCAAGCAGGACTAGCGGGAGGGCGGAGGCAGATACGCAGTATTTT.

The chain links TRBV5-6 to TRBJ1-5, with D uncertain. Trimming stripped 6 bases from V and 6 bases from J, with 13 bases between. Per the germline V gene, CDR1 is SGHDT and CDR2 is YYEEEE. The CDR3 runs to 13 residues. The CDR3 loop is CASTQNGVQPQHF. The CDR3 region has the DNA TGTGCCAGCACCCAAAACGGGGTTCAGCCCCAGCATTTT. The entire variable domain, with the rest obtained from reference TRBV5-6 and TRBJ1-5, is as follows: DAGVTQSPTHLIKTRGQQVTLRCSPKSGHDTVSWYQQALGQGPQFIFQYYEEEERQRGNFPDRFSGHQFPNYSSELNVNALLLGDSALYLCASTQNGVQPQHFGDGTRLSIL.

This clonotype was detected only a few times. The rearrangement uses TRBV7-8 and TRBJ2-1; 9 nucleotides agree with TRBD2. This CDR3 region has 19 residues. V shed 6 bases, J shed 3 bases, and the junction held 18 bases outside the gene matches. CDR1 SGHVS and CDR2 FQNEAQ come from the germline V gene. The DNA for the CDR3 is TGTGCCAGCAGAAAACGGGGGGCCGTAGCGGGAGTTATCTACAATGAGCAGTTCTTC. Its protein is CASRKRGAVAGVIYNEQFF.

This chain uses TRBV7-3 with TRBJ2-1, with 11 bases lining up with TRBD2. This CDR3 region has 15 residues. With V trimmed by 1 base and J by 10 bases, 6 bases remained unmatched. The germline V gene has CDR1 SGHTA and CDR2 FQGTGA. The CDR3 bases are TGTGCCAGCAGCTTAAATAGCGGGAGGGCCAGCGAGCAGTTCTTC. As protein: CASSLNSGRASEQFF.

A few counts support this clonotype. The chain joins TRBV11-3 to TRBJ2-7; TRBD2 agrees at 8 bases. The CDR3 has 21 residues. In germline, CDR1 is SGHNT, CDR2 YENEEA. Trimming cost V 1 base and J 0 bases; bases outside gene matches: 20. CDR3 residues: CASSLARSSGLYRLSSYEQYF. DNA of the CDR3: TGTGCCAGCAGCTTAGCTCGTTCTAGCGGGCTGTACCGCTTGAGCTCCTACGAGCAGTACTTC. Full variable domain (rest looked up from reference TRBV11-3 and TRBJ2-7): EAGVVQSPRYKIIEKKQPVAFWCNPISGHNTLYWYLQNLGQGPELLIRYENEEAVDDSQLPKDRFSAERLKGVDSTLKIQPAELGDSAVYLCASSLARSSGLYRLSSYEQYFGPGTRLTVT.

This clonotype was counted a few times. The V gene is TRBV12-3 or TRBV12-4, the J gene TRBJ2-6; D uncertain. The V gene lost 8 bases and the J gene lost 4 bases, with 15 bases spanning the gap. CDR3 size: 15 residues. The CDR3 coding sequence is TGTGCCAGCGTTCCGTCGGTTGGAGGGGCCAACGTCCTGACTTTC. Protein product: CASVPSVGGANVLTF.

This clonotype was observed a handful of times. The chain uses TRBV24-1 and TRBJ2-5; D uncertain. The germline V and J ends were trimmed by 5 bases and 5 bases, with 5 bases remaining between them. The CDR3 has 11 residues. Germline V CDR1 and CDR2: KGHDR, SFDVKD. The CDR3 bases are TGTGCCACCAGTGCTGGCGAGACCCAGTACTTC. Translating gives CATSAGETQYF.

CDR3 amino acids: CATSRDGGASYEQYF. The CDR3 DNA is TGTGCCACCAGCAGAGATGGAGGGGCGTCCTACGAGCAGTACTTC. The chain is built from TRBV15 and TRBJ2-7, with D perhaps TRBD2 (6 bases). Deletions cut 0 bases from V and 1 base from J, with 10 bases between. Germline V gene sequence: CDR1 LNHNV, CDR2 YYDKDF (reference sequence). The CDR3 has 15 amino acids.

The rearrangement joins TRBV4-1 to TRBJ1-5, with D perhaps TRBD1 (5 bases). Germline V gene lookup returns CDR1 MGHRA and CDR2 YSYEKL. The CDR3 totals 15 residues. V was pared by 2 bases and J by 2 bases, with 10 bases between. CDR3 nucleotides: TGCGCCAGCAGCCAAAGGGGAGTTGGCAATCAGCCCCAGCATTTT. Protein product: CASSQRGVGNQPQHF.